These T cell receptor beta chains were read from a single sample in a study of T cell responses to AZD1222 COVID-19 vaccine. Clones were sequenced by immunoSEQ multiplex PCR, and TCRdb holds only the in-frame ones, with some missing. The sample has 100,000 to 150,000 clones, about 87% seen once. The specimen comprised peripheral blood, sampled on day 0 of AZD1222 vaccination. These receptors were collected from an adult in good health. Both conserved end residues are part of each CDR3. Fields, in order: clone size, J gene, V gene, D gene, CDR3 protein, CDR3 DNA. A D gene is named only where the DNA matches it firmly. A clone size is listed for some rows: how often the clone was seen (once, few, many), or a class if it is expanded.

abundance: .
j_gene: TRBJ2-7
v_gene: TRBV18
d_gene: .
CDR3aa: CASSPPVAPVGEQYF
CDR3nt: TGTGCCAGCTCACCACCGGTGGCCCCCGTAGGTGAGCAGTACTTC

abundance: .
j_gene: TRBJ1-1
v_gene: TRBV6-2/TRBV6-3
d_gene: TRBD1
CDR3aa: CASSFDRGNTEAFF
CDR3nt: TGTGCCAGCAGCTTTGACAGGGGGAACACTGAAGCTTTCTTT

abundance: .
j_gene: TRBJ1-5
v_gene: TRBV7-2
d_gene: TRBD1
CDR3aa: CASSGQGYGNQPQHF
CDR3nt: TGTGCCAGCAGCGGACAGGGTTATGGCAATCAGCCCCAGCATTTT

abundance: .
j_gene: TRBJ2-5
v_gene: TRBV3-1/TRBV3-2
d_gene: TRBD2
CDR3aa: CASSQDFSSGGLKTQYF
CDR3nt: TGTGCCAGCAGCCAAGATTTTTCTAGCGGGGGGTTGAAGACCCAGTACTTC

abundance: .
j_gene: TRBJ2-1
v_gene: TRBV3-1/TRBV3-2
d_gene: .
CDR3aa: CASSQDSSGSRNEQFF
CDR3nt: TGTGCCAGCAGCCAAGATTCATCAGGGAGTAGAAATGAGCAGTTCTTC

abundance: .
j_gene: TRBJ2-5
v_gene: TRBV12-5
d_gene: .
CDR3aa: CASGLRQETQYF
CDR3nt: TGTGCTAGTGGTTTGCGACAAGAGACCCAGTACTTC

abundance: .
j_gene: TRBJ2-1
v_gene: TRBV27
d_gene: TRBD1
CDR3aa: CASSLPGQGFREQFF
CDR3nt: TGTGCCAGCAGTTTACCGGGACAGGGGTTTCGAGAGCAGTTCTTC

abundance: once
j_gene: TRBJ1-2
v_gene: TRBV7-9
d_gene: .
CDR3aa: CASSLGGSPEGYTF
CDR3nt: TGTGCCAGCAGCTTGGGCGGGAGCCCTGAAGGCTACACCTTC

abundance: once
j_gene: TRBJ2-7
v_gene: TRBV7-9
d_gene: .
CDR3aa: CASSLTYEQYF
CDR3nt: TGTGCCAGCAGCCTAACCTACGAGCAGTACTTC

abundance: .
j_gene: TRBJ1-2
v_gene: TRBV10-3
d_gene: .
CDR3aa: CAIRQYGYTF
CDR3nt: TGTGCCATCAGACAGTATGGCTACACCTTC

abundance: .
j_gene: TRBJ1-6
v_gene: TRBV7-3
d_gene: .
CDR3aa: CASSLQGYNSPLHF
CDR3nt: TGTGCCAGCAGCTTACAGGGATACAATTCACCCCTCCACTTT

abundance: once
j_gene: TRBJ2-6
v_gene: TRBV9
d_gene: .
CDR3aa: CASSVGGSSGANVLTF
CDR3nt: TGTGCCAGCAGCGTAGGGGGGAGCTCTGGGGCCAACGTCCTGACTTTC

abundance: .
j_gene: TRBJ2-5
v_gene: TRBV9
d_gene: .
CDR3aa: CASGSLQETQYF
CDR3nt: TGTGCCAGCGGGAGCTTACAAGAGACCCAGTACTTC

abundance: .
j_gene: TRBJ1-5
v_gene: TRBV28
d_gene: .
CDR3aa: CASSPTGWHQPQHF
CDR3nt: TGTGCCAGCAGCCCAACAGGGTGGCATCAGCCCCAGCATTTT

abundance: .
j_gene: TRBJ2-1
v_gene: TRBV19
d_gene: TRBD2
CDR3aa: CASSTLGLAGGSEQFF
CDR3nt: TGTGCCAGTAGTACCCTGGGACTAGCGGGGGGGAGTGAGCAGTTCTTC

abundance: .
j_gene: TRBJ2-2
v_gene: TRBV27
d_gene: .
CDR3aa: CASRQLAVTGELFF
CDR3nt: TGTGCCAGCAGACAACTAGCAGTAACCGGGGAGCTGTTTTTT